The sample holds one count of the clone carrying this TCR beta chain. V was trimmed by 5 bases and J by 3 bases, leaving 11 bases between them. Germline CDR1 is SNHLY and CDR2 is FYNNEI. This CDR3 comprises 13 residues. This record comes from a study of long-term antiretroviral therapy in people with HIV. Version v3.0 of the immunoSEQ assay ran at survey level. TCRdb keeps only in-frame clones here, not all; method: immunoSEQ multiplex PCR. Of some 28,000 clones in the sample, approximately 88% are singletons; the top ten hold approximately 10%. This chain links TRBV2 with TRBJ2-7; tentatively, D is TRBD1 (5 bases). The material sequenced was unsorted PBMCs, taken almost 2.9 years after starting antiretroviral therapy. This TCR was sampled from a man younger than 45 with HIV. The CDR3 spells CASSSGDSYEQYF. The CDR3, as DNA: TGTGCCAGCAGTTCCGGAGACAGCTACGAGCAGTACTTC. Variable domain in full (rest from reference TRBV2 and TRBJ2-7): EPEVTQTPSHQVTQMGQEVILRCVPISNHLYFYWYRQILGQKVEFLVSFYNNEISEKSEIFDDQFSVERPDGSNFTLKIRSTKLEDSAMYFCASSSGDSYEQYFGPGTRLTVT.